This T cell receptor beta chain was captured in a study of blood T cell repertoires in COVID-19. Study as a whole: The origin of the acute and convalescent COVID-19 samples was the United States, Italy and Spain. The cDNA or gDNA used as material had been derived from T cells, B-cell-depleted T cells, or PBMCs.

Authors' analysis steps: Cell counts per sample came from amplifying reference gene primers. Clones were sequenced by immunoSEQ multiplex PCR, and TCRdb holds only the in-frame ones, with some missing. D and trimming come from the DNA, and the V and J calls and clone size come from that table. The profile shows about 210,000 clones, around 83% of them singletons. Germline CDR1 reads MDHEN; CDR2 reads SYDVKM. The CDR3 is 13 amino acids. V lost 4 bases to trimming and J lost 3 bases, with 7 bases between them. What was sequenced was peripheral blood. This chain links TRBV28 with TRBJ1-3; unclear D gene. This sequence originates from a man in his fifties or sixties with active or convalescent COVID-19. CDR3: CASSSPLGNTIYF. CDR3 sequence (DNA): TGTGCCAGCAGTTCCCCCCTTGGAAACACCATATATTTT.